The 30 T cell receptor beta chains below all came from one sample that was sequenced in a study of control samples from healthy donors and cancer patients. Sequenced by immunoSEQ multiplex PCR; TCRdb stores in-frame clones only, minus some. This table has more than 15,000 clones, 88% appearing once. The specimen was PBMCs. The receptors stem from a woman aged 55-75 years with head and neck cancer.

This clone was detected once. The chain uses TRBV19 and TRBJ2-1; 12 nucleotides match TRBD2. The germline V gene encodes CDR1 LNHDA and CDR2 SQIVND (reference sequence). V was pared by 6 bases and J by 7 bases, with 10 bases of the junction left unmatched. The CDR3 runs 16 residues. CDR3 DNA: TGTGCCAGTAGCATTAGAGGACTAGCGGGACAGAATGAGCAGTTCTTC. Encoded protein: CASSIRGLAGQNEQFF.

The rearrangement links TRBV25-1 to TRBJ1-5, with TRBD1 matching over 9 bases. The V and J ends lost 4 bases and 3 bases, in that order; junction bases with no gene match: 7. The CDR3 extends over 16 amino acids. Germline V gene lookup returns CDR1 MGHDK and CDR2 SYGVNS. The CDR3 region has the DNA TGTGCCAGCAGTGCTACTGGACAGGGGATCAATCAGCCCCAGCATTTT. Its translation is CASSATGQGINQPQHF. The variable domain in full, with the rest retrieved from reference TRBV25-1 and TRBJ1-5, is EADIYQTPRYLVIGTGKKITLECSQTMGHDKMYWYQQDPGMELHLIHYSYGVNSTEKGDLSSESTVSRIRTEHFPLTLESARPSHTSQYLCASSATGQGINQPQHFGDGTRLSIL.

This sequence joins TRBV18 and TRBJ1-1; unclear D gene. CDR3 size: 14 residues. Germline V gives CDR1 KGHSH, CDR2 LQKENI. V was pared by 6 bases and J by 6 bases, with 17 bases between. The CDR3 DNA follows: TGTGCCAGCTCCTTATCCGGGGAGGTGGCTGAAGCTTTCTTT. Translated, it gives CASSLSGEVAEAFF.

The CDR3 spells CASIGTGSLYEKLFF. In DNA form, the CDR3 reads TGTGCCAGCATCGGGACAGGGTCGCTCTACGAAAAACTGTTTTTT. The chain is built from TRBV7-9 and TRBJ1-4; 9 nucleotides match TRBD1. V lost 7 bases to trimming and J lost 8 bases; unmatched junction nucleotides: 11. This CDR3 region has 15 residues. Germline V gives CDR1 SEHNR, CDR2 FQNEAQ (reference sequence). Variable domain in full (rest from reference TRBV7-9 and TRBJ1-4): DTGVSQNPRHKITKRGQNVTFRCDPISEHNRLYWYRQTLGQGPEFLTYFQNEAQLEKSRLLSDRFSAERPKGSFSTLEIQRTEQGDSAMYLCASIGTGSLYEKLFFGSGTQLSVL.

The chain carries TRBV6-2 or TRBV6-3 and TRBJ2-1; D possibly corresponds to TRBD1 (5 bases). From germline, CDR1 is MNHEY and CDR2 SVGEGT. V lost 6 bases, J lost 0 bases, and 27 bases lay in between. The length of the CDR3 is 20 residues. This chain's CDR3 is CASSPPFEMWTTSSYNEQFF. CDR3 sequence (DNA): TGTGCCAGCAGCCCCCCATTCGAAATGTGGACAACGAGCTCCTACAATGAGCAGTTCTTC.

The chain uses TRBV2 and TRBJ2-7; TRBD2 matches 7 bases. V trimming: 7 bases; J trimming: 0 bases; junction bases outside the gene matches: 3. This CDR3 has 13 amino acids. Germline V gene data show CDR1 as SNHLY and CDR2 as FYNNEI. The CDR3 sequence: CASTASGSYEQYF. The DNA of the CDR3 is TGTGCCAGCACGGCTAGCGGCTCCTACGAGCAGTACTTC.

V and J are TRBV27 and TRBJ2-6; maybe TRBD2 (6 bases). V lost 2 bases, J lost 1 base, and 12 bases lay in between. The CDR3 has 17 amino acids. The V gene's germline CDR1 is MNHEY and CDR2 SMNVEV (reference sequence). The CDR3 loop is CASSLALAGSGANVLTF. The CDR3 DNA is TGTGCCAGCAGTTTAGCCCTTGCGGGGTCTGGGGCCAACGTCCTGACTTTC.

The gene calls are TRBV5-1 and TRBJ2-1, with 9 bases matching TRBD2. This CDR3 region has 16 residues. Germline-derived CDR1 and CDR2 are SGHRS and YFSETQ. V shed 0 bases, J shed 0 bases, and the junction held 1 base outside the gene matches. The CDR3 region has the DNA TGCGCCAGCAGCTTGGGAGCGGGAGGCTCCTACAATGAGCAGTTCTTC. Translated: CASSLGAGGSYNEQFF.

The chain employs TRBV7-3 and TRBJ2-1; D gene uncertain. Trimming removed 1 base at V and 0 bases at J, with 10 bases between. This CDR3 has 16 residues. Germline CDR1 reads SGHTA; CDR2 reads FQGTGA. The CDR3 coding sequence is TGTGCCAGCAGCTTAATCTGGAGCAGCTCCTACAATGAGCAGTTCTTC. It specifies CASSLIWSSSYNEQFF. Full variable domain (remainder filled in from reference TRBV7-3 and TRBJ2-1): GAGVSQTPSNKVTEKGKYVELRCDPISGHTALYWYRQSLGQGPEFLIYFQGTGAADDSGLPNDRFFAVRPEGSVSTLKIQRTERGDSAVYLCASSLIWSSSYNEQFFGPGTRLTVL.

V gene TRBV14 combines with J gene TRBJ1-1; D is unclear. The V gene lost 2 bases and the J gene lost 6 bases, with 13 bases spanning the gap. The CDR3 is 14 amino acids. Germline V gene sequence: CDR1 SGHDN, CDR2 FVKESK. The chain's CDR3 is CASSQRGGKPEAFF. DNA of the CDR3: TGTGCCAGCAGCCAACGAGGAGGGAAGCCTGAAGCTTTCTTT.

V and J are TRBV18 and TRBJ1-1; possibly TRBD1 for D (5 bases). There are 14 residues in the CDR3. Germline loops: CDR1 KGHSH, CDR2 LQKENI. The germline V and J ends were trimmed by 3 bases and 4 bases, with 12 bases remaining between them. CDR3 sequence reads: CASSPVGGATEAFF. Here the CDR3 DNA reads TGTGCCAGCTCACCTGTCGGCGGGGCCACTGAAGCTTTCTTT.

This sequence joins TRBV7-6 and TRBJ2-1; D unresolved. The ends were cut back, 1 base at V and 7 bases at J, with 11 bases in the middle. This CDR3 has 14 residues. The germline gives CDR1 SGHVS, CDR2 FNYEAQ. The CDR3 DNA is TGTGCCAGCAGCTTAGTAGGGCCGGAAAATGAGCAGTTCTTC. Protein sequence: CASSLVGPENEQFF.

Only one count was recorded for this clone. CDR3 residues: CASSKDRDTEAFF. The CDR3 nucleotides are TGTGCCAGCAGCAAGGACAGGGACACTGAAGCTTTCTTT. J is TRBJ1-1 and V is TRBV7-9, with 8 bases that match TRBD1. Germline CDR1 reads SEHNR; CDR2 reads FQNEAQ (reference sequence). The CDR3 covers 13 residues. Trimming took 5 bases from V and 3 from J; bases not matched to a gene: 2.

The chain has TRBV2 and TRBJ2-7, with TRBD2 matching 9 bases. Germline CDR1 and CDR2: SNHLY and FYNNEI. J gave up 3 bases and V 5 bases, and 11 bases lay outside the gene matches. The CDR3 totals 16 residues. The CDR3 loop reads CASSPFLSGRGYEQYF. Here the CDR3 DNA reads TGTGCCAGCAGTCCTTTTCTTAGCGGGAGAGGCTACGAGCAGTACTTC.

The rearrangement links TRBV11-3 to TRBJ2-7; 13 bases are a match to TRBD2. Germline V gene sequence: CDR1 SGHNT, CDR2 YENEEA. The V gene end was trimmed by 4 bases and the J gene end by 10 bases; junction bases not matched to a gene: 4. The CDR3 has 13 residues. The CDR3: CASSYGTSGEQYF. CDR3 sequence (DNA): TGTGCCAGCAGCTATGGGACTAGCGGGGAACAGTACTTC.

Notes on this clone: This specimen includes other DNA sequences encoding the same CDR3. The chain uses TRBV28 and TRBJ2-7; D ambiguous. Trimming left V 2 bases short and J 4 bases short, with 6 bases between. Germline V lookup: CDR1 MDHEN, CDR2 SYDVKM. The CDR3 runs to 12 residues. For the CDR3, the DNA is TGTGCCAGCAGTTTACGGGTTTACGAGCAGTACTTC. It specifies CASSLRVYEQYF. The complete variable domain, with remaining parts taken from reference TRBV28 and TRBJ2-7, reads DVKVTQSSRYLVKRTGEKVFLECVQDMDHENMFWYRQDPGLGLRLIYFSYDVKMKEKGDIPEGYSVSREKKERFSLILESASTNQTSMYLCASSLRVYEQYFGPGTRLTVT.

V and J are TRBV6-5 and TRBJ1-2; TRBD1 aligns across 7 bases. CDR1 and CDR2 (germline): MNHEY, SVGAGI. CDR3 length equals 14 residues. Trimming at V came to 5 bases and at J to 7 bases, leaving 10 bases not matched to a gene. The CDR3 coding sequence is TGTGCCAGCAGTCCCACCGGACAGGTCCGTGGCTACACCTTC. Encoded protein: CASSPTGQVRGYTF.

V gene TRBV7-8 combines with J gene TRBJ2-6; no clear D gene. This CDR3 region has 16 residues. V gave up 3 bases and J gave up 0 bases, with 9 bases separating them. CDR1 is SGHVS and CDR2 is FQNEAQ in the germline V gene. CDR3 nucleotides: TGTGCCAGCAGCTTGATGGTCGGCTCTGGGGCCAACGTCCTGACTTTC. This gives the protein CASSLMVGSGANVLTF.

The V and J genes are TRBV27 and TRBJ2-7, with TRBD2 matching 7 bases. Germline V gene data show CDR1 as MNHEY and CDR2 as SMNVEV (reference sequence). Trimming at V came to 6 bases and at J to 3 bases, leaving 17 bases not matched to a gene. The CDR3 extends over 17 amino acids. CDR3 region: CASRSDTSTSRSYEQYF. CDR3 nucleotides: TGTGCCAGCAGATCGGACACGTCGACTAGCCGGAGCTACGAGCAGTACTTC.

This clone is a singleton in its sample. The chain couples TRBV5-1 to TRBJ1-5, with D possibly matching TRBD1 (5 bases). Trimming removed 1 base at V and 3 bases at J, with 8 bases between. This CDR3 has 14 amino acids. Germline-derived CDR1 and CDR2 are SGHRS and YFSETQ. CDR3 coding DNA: TGCGCCAGCAGCTTGACAGGACCCAATCAGCCCCAGCATTTT. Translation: CASSLTGPNQPQHF.

The CDR3 spells CASSPALTGYGYTF. CDR3 DNA: TGTGCCAGCAGCCCCGCTCTGACTGGGTATGGCTACACCTTC. This sequence joins TRBV7-9 and TRBJ1-2; no definite D call. V lost 5 bases and J lost 5, with 15 bases in between. The CDR3 contains 14 residues. Germline V gives CDR1 SEHNR, CDR2 FQNEAQ (reference sequence).

This CDR3 is CASSVHTSAGKLFF. The CDR3 nucleotides read TGTGCCAGCAGTGTTCATACTTCGGCTGGGAAACTGTTTTTT. The chain carries TRBV28 and TRBJ1-4; D is unresolved. Deletions cut 5 bases from V and 11 bases from J, with 18 bases between. In germline, CDR1 is MDHEN, CDR2 SYDVKM. The length of the CDR3 is 14 residues.

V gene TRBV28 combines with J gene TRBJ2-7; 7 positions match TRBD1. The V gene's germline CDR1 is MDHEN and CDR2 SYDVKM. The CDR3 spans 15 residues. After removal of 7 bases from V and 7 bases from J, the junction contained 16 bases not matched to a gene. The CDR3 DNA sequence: TGTGCCAGCATCGACGCCTCCGACAGGGCGGAAGAGCAGTACTTC. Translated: CASIDASDRAEEQYF. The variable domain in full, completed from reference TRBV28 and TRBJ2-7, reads DVKVTQSSRYLVKRTGEKVFLECVQDMDHENMFWYRQDPGLGLRLIYFSYDVKMKEKGDIPEGYSVSREKKERFSLILESASTNQTSMYLCASIDASDRAEEQYFGPGTRLTVT.

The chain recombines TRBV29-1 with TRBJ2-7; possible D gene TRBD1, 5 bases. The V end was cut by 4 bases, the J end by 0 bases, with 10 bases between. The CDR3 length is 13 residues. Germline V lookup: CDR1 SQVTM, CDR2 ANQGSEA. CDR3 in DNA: TGCAGCGTTGCCAGGGTGAACTCCTACGAGCAGTACTTC. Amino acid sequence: CSVARVNSYEQYF.

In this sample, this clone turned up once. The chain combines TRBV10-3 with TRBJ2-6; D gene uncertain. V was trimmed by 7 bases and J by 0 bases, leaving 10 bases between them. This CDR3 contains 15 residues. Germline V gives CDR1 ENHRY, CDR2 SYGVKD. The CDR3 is CAINSPVSGANVLTF. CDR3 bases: TGTGCCATCAATAGCCCCGTCTCTGGGGCCAACGTCCTGACTTTC.

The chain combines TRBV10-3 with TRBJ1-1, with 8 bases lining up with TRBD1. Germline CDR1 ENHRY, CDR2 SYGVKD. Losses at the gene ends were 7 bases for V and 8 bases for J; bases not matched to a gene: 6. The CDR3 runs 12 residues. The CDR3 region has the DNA TGTGCCATCACCGCAGGGGGCACGGAAGCTTTCTTT. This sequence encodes CAITAGGTEAFF.

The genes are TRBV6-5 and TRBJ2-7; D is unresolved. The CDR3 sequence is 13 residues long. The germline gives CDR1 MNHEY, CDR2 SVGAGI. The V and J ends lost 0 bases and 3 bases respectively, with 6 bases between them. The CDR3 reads CASSYSGSYEQYF. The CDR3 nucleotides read TGTGCCAGCAGTTACTCTGGTAGCTACGAGCAGTACTTC.

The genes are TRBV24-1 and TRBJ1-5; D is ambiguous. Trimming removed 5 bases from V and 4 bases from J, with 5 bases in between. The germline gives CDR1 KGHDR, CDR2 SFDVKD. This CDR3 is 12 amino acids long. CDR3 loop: CATSVGNQPQHF. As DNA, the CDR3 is TGTGCCACCAGTGTCGGAAATCAGCCCCAGCATTTT.

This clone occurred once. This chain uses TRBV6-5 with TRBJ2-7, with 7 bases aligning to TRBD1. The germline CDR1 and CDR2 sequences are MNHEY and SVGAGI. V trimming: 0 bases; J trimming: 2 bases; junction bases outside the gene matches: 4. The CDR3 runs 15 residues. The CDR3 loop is CASSYSDRATYEQYF. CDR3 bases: TGTGCCAGCAGTTACTCTGACAGGGCCACCTACGAGCAGTACTTC.

The CDR3 DNA sequence: TGTGCCAGCAGCTTTAGGGGGGGGTATCAGCCCCAGCATTTT. This encodes CASSFRGGYQPQHF. The chain joins TRBV7-2 to TRBJ1-5, with D tentatively TRBD1 (6 bases). The germline V gene encodes CDR1 SGHTA and CDR2 FQGNSA. V shed 3 bases and J shed 5 bases, with 11 bases lying between them. CDR3 length equals 14 residues.